The 6 T cell receptor beta chains below come from one sample, sequenced in a study of T cells after yellow fever vaccination. TCRdb analysed the 5' RACE reads with MiXCR anew, one entry per CDR3 protein. The profile shows around 26,000 distinct CDR3 sequences, approximately 3.2% of them singletons. Sequences were derived from PBMCs, either bulk or a sorted T-cell subset (CD4+, CD8+, memory, or dextramer-sorted; not recorded which), sampled about 49 days after the first yellow fever vaccination. These receptors all stem from a young man who received the YFV17D yellow fever vaccine.

This clonotype was detected ten times or more. The J gene is TRBJ2-3, the V gene TRBV27; D unclear. V gave up 2 bases and J gave up 0 bases, with 12 bases separating them. CDR1 is MNHEY, CDR2 SMNVEV, per germline (reference sequence). The CDR3 runs 16 residues. The CDR3 coding sequence is TGTGCCAGCAGTTTACTAGGCGGAACTAGCACAGATACGCAGTATTTT. This codes for CASSLLGGTSTDTQYF.

This clonotype was detected many times. The V call is TRBV5-1, the J call TRBJ2-2, with D possibly matching TRBD2 (5 bases). Germline V CDR1 and CDR2: SGHRS, YFSETQ. The V end lost 0 bases, the J end lost 1 base, and 7 bases lay between the germline ends. CDR3 length: 15 amino acids. The DNA of the CDR3 is TGCGCCAGCAGCTTGGTTCGGGGGAACACCGGGGAGCTGTTTTTT. Translation gives CASSLVRGNTGELFF. Filled out from reference TRBV5-1 and TRBJ2-2, the complete variable domain reads KAGVTQTPRYLIKTRGQQVTLSCSPISGHRSVSWYQQTPGQGLQFLFEYFSETQRNKGNFPGRFSGRQFSNSRSEMNVSTLELGDSALYLCASSLVRGNTGELFFGEGSRLTVL.

This clonotype was seen ten or more times. J is TRBJ1-1 and V is TRBV7-9; D is perhaps TRBD1 (6 bases). Trimming pared 4 bases from V and 6 bases from J, leaving 18 bases between. CDR3 length: 15 residues. Germline assignment: CDR1 SEHNR and CDR2 FQNEAQ (reference sequence). The CDR3 DNA reads as TGTGCCAGCAGCTCCCAGGGGAGTGTAGTAGCTGAAGCTTTCTTT. Translation: CASSSQGSVVAEAFF.

This clonotype was recorded many times. The chain is built from TRBV12-3 or TRBV12-4 and TRBJ2-7, with 8 bases that match TRBD1. The CDR3 sequence is 12 residues long. Trimming took 5 bases from V and 4 from J; bases not matched to a gene: 1. DNA for the CDR3: TGTGCCAGCAGTGGACAGGGATACGAGCAGTACTTC. Amino acids: CASSGQGYEQYF.

This clonotype was observed many times. DNA for the CDR3: TGTGCCAGCAGTTTCACAGCGAGCTATGGCTACACCTTC. It encodes CASSFTASYGYTF. The chain is built from TRBV12-3 or TRBV12-4 and TRBJ1-2; D not certain. Between the trimmed V and J ends, which lost 3 bases and 4 bases, there was a span of 9 bases. CDR3 size: 13 residues.

Comments on this clonotype: At one of its ends the junction is not consistent with the germline gene, which may arise from a read error. The chain is built from TRBV12-3 or TRBV12-4 and TRBJ2-4; 10 bases align to TRBD1. The CDR3 length is 18 residues. The DNA of the CDR3 is TGTGCCAGCTGTTTATCACTGGGTTGGGACAGGGGAGGAAACATTCAGTACTTC. Protein sequence: CASCLSLGWDRGGNIQYF.